Shown below are 8 T cell receptor beta chains from a single sample sequenced in a study of multiple sclerosis patients with progressive multifocal leukoencephalopathy. Time point reported: time of PML onset. Measured with immunoSEQ multiplex PCR; TCRdb has only the in-frame clones, and not every one. The table shows some 31,000 clones, with roughly 87% occurring only once. Sequenced here: PBMCs, sampled from a patient treated with natalizumab. All receptors derive from a human donor with progressive multifocal leukoencephalopathy.

V usage is TRBV5-4 and J usage is TRBJ2-5; D not resolved. The V end lost 0 bases, the J end lost 1 base, and 4 bases lay between the germline ends. CDR3 length equals 13 residues. CDR1 SGHNT and CDR2 YYREEE come from the germline V gene (reference sequence). CDR3 protein: CASSLVAQETQYF. CDR3 bases: TGTGCCAGCAGCTTGGTCGCCCAAGAGACCCAGTACTTC.

J is TRBJ2-5 and V is TRBV2; 10 positions agree with TRBD1. CDR3 length equals 14 residues. CDR1 and CDR2 (germline): SNHLY, FYNNEI. V lost 6 bases and J lost 5; bases outside the gene matches: 6. CDR3 DNA sequence: TGTGCCAGCAGGGGACAGGGGTTGGGGGAGACCCAGTACTTC. This gives the protein CASRGQGLGETQYF.

The chain carries TRBV4-3 and TRBJ2-2; tentative D call: TRBD2 (6 bases). This CDR3 has 18 amino acids. The germline V gene encodes CDR1 LGHNA and CDR2 YSLEER. The V gene lost 1 base and the J gene lost 7 bases, with 22 bases spanning the gap. CDR3: CASSQVYPGRKAGGELFF. Here the CDR3 DNA reads TGCGCCAGCAGCCAAGTATATCCCGGGAGAAAAGCGGGCGGGGAGCTGTTTTTT.

The chain links TRBV27 to TRBJ2-4; D is perhaps TRBD2 (6 bases). Trimming stripped 6 bases from V and 8 bases from J, with 23 bases between. The CDR3 is 16 residues long. The V gene's germline CDR1 is MNHEY and CDR2 SMNVEV (reference sequence). Here the CDR3 DNA reads TGTGCCAGCAGCCTTGGGACTCCCACGGGTGTAGACATTCAGTACTTC. This encodes CASSLGTPTGVDIQYF.

The chain combines TRBV28 with TRBJ1-5, with 9 nucleotides matching TRBD1. This CDR3 contains 18 residues. Germline CDR1 and CDR2: MDHEN and SYDVKM. V shed 3 bases and J 1 base; nucleotides not matched to a gene: 10. CDR3 sequence (DNA): TGTGCCAGCAGTTTGTTCCCTACCGGGACAGGGAGCAATCAGCCCCAGCATTTT. Translation gives CASSLFPTGTGSNQPQHF.

This clone was found a few times. This rearrangement joins TRBV15 to TRBJ2-5; D unresolved. CDR1 LNHNV and CDR2 YYDKDF come from the germline V gene (reference sequence). V was trimmed by 1 base and J by 5 bases, leaving 8 bases between them. The CDR3 sequence is 13 residues long. The CDR3 region is CATSRVGAETQYF. CDR3 sequence (DNA): TGTGCCACCAGCAGAGTCGGCGCGGAGACCCAGTACTTC.

J is TRBJ1-1 and V is TRBV27, with TRBD1 as a possible D gene (5 bases). V lost 5 bases and J 4 bases, leaving 8 bases between the germline ends. Germline V lookup: CDR1 MNHEY, CDR2 SMNVEV (reference sequence). CDR3 length equals 12 residues. This CDR3 is CASSKGTTEAFF. As DNA, the CDR3 is TGTGCCAGCAGTAAGGGGACCACTGAAGCTTTCTTT.

This clone was counted between two and nine times. The rearrangement links TRBV5-4 to TRBJ2-7; D gene uncertain. This CDR3 spans 12 amino acids. Germline CDR1 is SGHNT and CDR2 is YYREEE (reference sequence). Trimming removed 2 bases at V and 2 bases at J, with 5 bases between. The CDR3 nucleotides are TGTGCCAGCAGCTTCGAGACCTACGAGCAGTACTTC. Translated, it gives CASSFETYEQYF. Filled out from reference TRBV5-4 and TRBJ2-7, the complete variable domain reads ETGVTQSPTHLIKTRGQQVTLRCSSQSGHNTVSWYQQALGQGPQFIFQYYREEENGRGNFPPRFSGLQFPNYSSELNVNALELDDSALYLCASSFETYEQYFGPGTRLTVT.